The 18 T cell receptor beta chains listed next were all sequenced from one sample in a study of response to subunit inactivated influenza vaccine. Each CDR3 protein is one row after TCRdb ran MiXCR on the RT-PCR reads. The sample has approximately 530,000 distinct CDR3 sequences, approximately 7.7% seen once. The sequences come from PBMCs from blood, collected less than 25 months after vaccination. The receptors were gathered from a man between 50 and 69 years old who received an inactivated influenza vaccine.

This clonotype came up a few times. V and J are TRBV7-2 and TRBJ1-2; no definite D call. CDR3 length: 16 residues. V was shortened by 5 bases and J by 2 bases, with 18 bases between the two germline ends. The germline V gene encodes CDR1 SGHTA and CDR2 FQGNSA. CDR3 loop: CASSTPEGGPNYGYTF. The CDR3 nucleotides are TGTGCCAGCAGCACCCCAGAGGGCGGTCCCAACTATGGCTACACCTTC.

The chain combines TRBV12-3 or TRBV12-4 with TRBJ2-1; D is possibly TRBD2 (5 bases). This CDR3 is built from 14 residues. Trimming shortened V by 6 bases and J by 10 bases, and 19 bases separated the two germline ends. CDR3 bases: TGTGCCAGCAGCGACAATAGGAGGATGAGAGAGCAGTTCTTC. Translating it yields CASSDNRRMREQFF.

Ten or more counts support this clonotype. The rearrangement joins TRBV7-6 to TRBJ2-7, with a weak D call TRBD2 (6 bases). This CDR3 comprises 14 residues. CDR1 and CDR2 (germline): SGHVS, FNYEAQ. Trimming removed 3 bases from V and 2 bases from J, with 11 bases in between. The CDR3 here is CASSLGGATYEQYF. The DNA of the CDR3 is TGTGCCAGCAGCTTGGGGGGAGCCACCTACGAGCAGTACTTC. The entire variable domain, with the rest obtained from reference TRBV7-6 and TRBJ2-7, is as follows: GAGVSQSPRYKVTKRGQDVALRCDPISGHVSLYWYRQALGQGPEFLTYFNYEAQQDKSGLPNDRFSAERPEGSISTLTIQRTEQRDSAMYRCASSLGGATYEQYFGPGTRLTVT.

This clonotype was recorded many times. The rearrangement joins TRBV6-1 to TRBJ2-1; D might be TRBD1 (5 bases). Germline V gene data show CDR1 as MNHNS and CDR2 as SASEGT. The CDR3 is 13 residues long. The V end lost 5 bases, the J end lost 2 bases, and 7 bases lay between the germline ends. CDR3 sequence (DNA): TGTGCCAGCAGTCCGGACACCTACAATGAGCAGTTCTTC. It is translated as CASSPDTYNEQFF.

CDR3 in amino acids: CASSQELGLAGVRYEQYF. The CDR3 DNA is TGTGCCAGCAGCCAAGAACTTGGACTAGCGGGAGTTCGGTACGAGCAGTACTTC. V and J are TRBV3-1 and TRBJ2-7, with 13 bases fitting TRBD2. With 0 bases clipped from V and 4 bases from J, the junction kept 9 bases outside the gene matches. Germline V gene lookup returns CDR1 LGHDT and CDR2 YNNKEL (reference sequence). The CDR3 consists of 18 residues.

This clonotype was recorded at least ten times. The V and J genes are TRBV5-5 and TRBJ1-2; TRBD1 is a possible D gene (6 bases). Germline V CDR1 and CDR2: SGHKS, YYEKEE (reference sequence). The V end lost 3 bases, the J end lost 5 bases, and 11 bases lay between the germline ends. The CDR3 consists of 13 residues. CDR3 in amino acids: CASSSTGPYGYTF. In nucleotides, the CDR3 is TGTGCCAGCAGCTCCACAGGGCCGTATGGCTACACCTTC. The entire variable domain, with the rest obtained from reference TRBV5-5 and TRBJ1-2, is as follows: DAGVTQSPTHLIKTRGQQVTLRCSPISGHKSVSWYQQVLGQGPQFIFQYYEKEERGRGNFPDRFSARQFPNYSSELNVNALLLGDSALYLCASSSTGPYGYTFGSGTRLTVV.

The V call is TRBV4-3, the J call TRBJ2-2, with 11 bases fitting TRBD2. Germline loops: CDR1 LGHNA, CDR2 YSLEER. The CDR3 is 17 amino acids. The V segment lost 3 bases and the J segment 3 bases; nucleotides outside the gene matches: 6. CDR3 coding DNA: TGCGCCAGCAGCCATGATCTAGCGGGAGGCCACACCGGGGAGCTGTTTTTT. This encodes CASSHDLAGGHTGELFF.

This clonotype was counted only a few times. The chain combines TRBV6-2 or TRBV6-3 with TRBJ2-1, with D perhaps being TRBD1 or TRBD2 (6 bases each). V gave up 8 bases and J gave up 2 bases, with 13 bases separating them. The CDR3 spans 14 residues. Germline CDR1 is MNHEY and CDR2 is SVGEGT. CDR3 in DNA: TGTGCCAGCGCTAGGGGGGCTGCCTACAATGAGCAGTTCTTC. Its translation is CASARGAAYNEQFF.

This chain uses TRBV6-1 with TRBJ1-2, with 10 bases aligning to TRBD1. Trimming took 5 bases from V and 4 from J; bases not matched to a gene: 10. Germline V gene lookup returns CDR1 MNHNS and CDR2 SASEGT. CDR3 length: 16 residues. CDR3 nucleotide sequence: TGTGCCAGCAGTCTCACCGGGACAGGGGCCGGCTATGGCTACACCTTC. It translates to CASSLTGTGAGYGYTF.

This clonotype came up many times. The V and J genes are TRBV12-5 and TRBJ2-3, with unresolved D. Germline CDR1 is LGHNT and CDR2 is FRNRAP. The CDR3 has 12 amino acids. V was clipped by 1 base and J by 2 bases, with 1 base between them. DNA of the CDR3: TGTGCTAGTGGTTTGGACACAGATACGCAGTATTTT. It codes for CASGLDTDTQYF.

This clonotype was seen many times. This rearrangement joins TRBV5-1 to TRBJ2-2; TRBD2 might be the D (5 bases). Trimming stripped 4 bases from V and 1 base from J, with 5 bases between. Looked up from germline, CDR1 is SGHRS and CDR2 is YFSETQ. The CDR3 totals 13 residues. CDR3 in DNA: TGCGCCAGCAGCCGGGAGAACACCGGGGAGCTGTTTTTT. This translates into CASSRENTGELFF.

The chain has TRBV9 and TRBJ1-2; D gene unclear. The V and J ends lost 4 bases and 6 bases respectively, with 7 bases between them. Germline V gene sequence: CDR1 SGDLS, CDR2 YYNGEE. CDR3 length: 11 amino acids. The CDR3 here is CASSPANGYTF. The CDR3 bases are TGTGCCAGCAGCCCCGCAAATGGCTACACCTTC.

CDR3 coding DNA: TGTGCCATCAGTGAGTCCCGGGACAGGGTTGGTCAGCCCCAGCATTTT. Its translation is CAISESRDRVGQPQHF. The chain is built from TRBV10-3 and TRBJ1-5, with 9 bases lining up with TRBD1. V trimming: 0 bases; J trimming: 6 bases; junction bases outside the gene matches: 6. Germline V gene data show CDR1 as ENHRY and CDR2 as SYGVKD. The length of the CDR3 is 16 residues.

The table lists this clonotype with a few counts. The J gene is TRBJ2-7, the V gene TRBV6-2 or TRBV6-3; 9 nucleotides match TRBD2. Unmatched junction bases numbered 6, after V lost 3 bases and J lost 9 bases. CDR3 length: 13 amino acids. Germline CDR1 and CDR2: MNHEY and SVGEGT. In DNA form, the CDR3 reads TGTGCCAGCAGTTATCCCGGCGGGGGGGTGCAGTACTTC. This sequence encodes CASSYPGGGVQYF.

This clonotype was seen many times. This chain links TRBV10-3 with TRBJ1-1, with D possibly matching TRBD1 (5 bases). CDR3 size: 13 residues. Germline V lookup: CDR1 ENHRY, CDR2 SYGVKD. V was shortened by 2 bases and J by 11 bases, with 15 bases between the two germline ends. The CDR3 is CAISEEDTLRAFF. DNA for the CDR3: TGTGCCATCAGTGAGGAGGACACTCTGCGGGCTTTCTTT.

This clonotype was detected only a few times. V usage is TRBV9 and J usage is TRBJ2-1, with D possibly TRBD2 on 6 matching bases. The length of the CDR3 is 15 residues. Between the trimmed V and J ends, which lost 0 bases and 6 bases, there was a span of 13 bases. Germline values: CDR1 SGDLS, CDR2 YYNGEE. The CDR3: CASSVAAVGGNEQFF. The CDR3 bases are TGTGCCAGCAGCGTAGCAGCGGTCGGGGGCAATGAGCAGTTCTTC. Filled out from reference TRBV9 and TRBJ2-1, the complete variable domain reads DSGVTQTPKHLITATGQRVTLRCSPRSGDLSVYWYQQSLDQGLQFLIQYYNGEERAKGNILERFSAQQFPDLHSELNLSSLELGDSALYFCASSVAAVGGNEQFFGPGTRLTVL.

This clonotype turned up a few times. V gene TRBV18 combines with J gene TRBJ2-1, with D perhaps TRBD2 (6 bases). CDR3 length equals 15 residues. V shed 3 bases and J shed 9 bases, with 18 bases lying between them. CDR1 and CDR2 (germline): KGHSH, LQKENI. CDR3 DNA: TGTGCCAGCTCACCGTTGTATTCGCGGGACGGTGAGCAGTTCTTC. This sequence encodes CASSPLYSRDGEQFF.

This clonotype was detected only a few times. The chain combines TRBV23-1 with TRBJ1-5; no clear D gene. TRBV23-1 falls under the ORF class, with uncertain function. V lost 3 bases, J lost 2 bases, and 8 bases lay in between. CDR3 size: 14 residues. The CDR3 coding sequence is TGCGCCAGCAGTCAGAAAAGGCGCAATCAGCCCCAGCATTTT. Its translation is CASSQKRRNQPQHF.